These 20 T cell receptor beta chains came from one sample sequenced in a study of Graves' ophthalmopathy and Graves' hyperthyroidism. Investigators amplified TCR beta CDR3 regions from RNA transcripts. RT-PCR with HTBI primers came first, then second-round multiplex PCR. One entry per CDR3 protein, called by TCRdb with MiXCR from the multiplex PCR reads. The sample has about 1.1 million distinct CDR3 sequences, less than 45% seen once; the top ten hold 8.5% to 14%. Input material: peripheral blood or thyroid tissue (not recorded which). Receptor source: an adult man with Graves' hyperthyroidism.

The chain couples TRBV7-2 to TRBJ2-6; no firm D call. This CDR3 spans 16 amino acids. Trimming removed 1 base from V and 0 bases from J, with 7 bases in between. The germline gives CDR1 SGHTA, CDR2 FQGNSA. The CDR3 sequence: CASSLDLFSGANVLTF. CDR3 in DNA: TGTGCCAGCAGCTTAGACCTGTTCTCTGGGGCCAACGTCCTGACTTTC.

This sequence joins TRBV7-9 and TRBJ2-5; 7 nucleotides line up with TRBD1. Germline V CDR1 and CDR2: SEHNR, FQNEAQ (reference sequence). This CDR3 is 14 amino acids long. Trimming took 7 bases from V and 9 from J; bases not matched to a gene: 14. The CDR3, as DNA: TGTGCCAGCACCCTGACAGGGATAGAGCAGCCCCAGTACTTC. This gives the protein CASTLTGIEQPQYF.

This rearrangement joins TRBV20-1 to TRBJ1-6; a possible D gene is TRBD1 (5 bases). With 0 bases removed from V and 2 bases from J, the gap between germline ends came to 17 bases. The CDR3 totals 18 residues. The germline V gene encodes CDR1 DFQATT and CDR2 SNEGSKA (reference sequence). The CDR3, as DNA: TGCAGTGCTAGAGATTGGACGGGGCAGGGTGCCTATAATTCACCCCTCCACTTT. The encoded protein is CSARDWTGQGAYNSPLHF.

A word on this clonotype: This may stem from a read error, because a much larger clone lies one nucleotide away. The V call is TRBV7-9, the J call TRBJ2-7; D may be TRBD1 or TRBD2 (5 bases each). The CDR3 loop spans 14 amino acids. V gave up 5 bases and J gave up 7 bases, with 18 bases separating them. The germline CDR1 and CDR2 sequences are SEHNR and FQNEAQ (reference sequence). The CDR3 nucleotides are TGTGCCAGCAGCGCCGGACGGGGAGAGGGGGAGCAGTACTTC. Residues: CASSAGRGEGEQYF. Full variable domain (remainder filled in from reference TRBV7-9 and TRBJ2-7): DTGVSQNPRHKITKRGQNVTFRCDPISEHNRLYWYRQTLGQGPEFLTYFQNEAQLEKSRLLSDRFSAERPKGSFSTLEIQRTEQGDSAMYLCASSAGRGEGEQYFGPGTRLTVT.

The chain recombines TRBV20-1 with TRBJ2-2; D is perhaps TRBD1 or TRBD2 (5 bases each). The CDR3 contains 14 residues. Per germline, CDR1 DFQATT and CDR2 SNEGSKA (reference sequence). The V end was cut by 6 bases, the J end by 4 bases, with 15 bases between. The CDR3 protein is CSAQGRSLTGELFF. CDR3 bases: TGCAGTGCCCAGGGACGGTCGCTCACCGGGGAGCTGTTTTTT.

This clonotype has ten or more counts. The chain has TRBV2 and TRBJ1-6; D remains unclear. V shed 8 bases and J shed 7 bases, with 9 bases lying between them. The CDR3 has 12 residues. Germline CDR1 SNHLY, CDR2 FYNNEI. The CDR3 DNA reads TGTGCCAGCGCCATTGGGAATTCACCCCTCCACTTT. Amino acids: CASAIGNSPLHF.

This rearrangement joins TRBV10-2 to TRBJ2-7; 13 bases map to TRBD2. The CDR3 extends over 16 amino acids. After removal of 4 bases from V and 6 bases from J, the junction contained 9 bases not matched to a gene. From germline, CDR1 is WSHSY and CDR2 SAAADI. This CDR3 reads CASSAGLAGDSGEQYF. CDR3 DNA sequence: TGCGCCAGCAGTGCCGGACTAGCGGGGGACTCGGGCGAGCAGTACTTC.

Comments on this clonotype: At one end the junction does not follow the germline gene, possibly because of a read error. This chain joins TRBV7-9 and TRBJ2-2; maybe TRBD2 (6 bases). Per the germline V gene, CDR1 is SEHNR and CDR2 is FQNEAQ (reference sequence). CDR3 length equals 13 residues. The CDR3 nucleotides are TGTGCCAGCAGCTTAAATCCCGTGGGCGCGGGATATTTT. As protein: CASSLNPVGAGYF.

The chain has TRBV6-5 and TRBJ1-5; no clear D. V lost 9 bases, J lost 4 bases, and 16 bases lay in between. The germline V gene encodes CDR1 MNHEY and CDR2 SVGAGI. The CDR3 is 14 residues long. CDR3 residues: CASHIGQTNQPQHF. Written as DNA, the CDR3 is TGTGCCAGTCATATCGGGCAGACTAATCAGCCCCAGCATTTT.

This clonotype was found many times. This chain links TRBV7-7 with TRBJ2-2; 9 bases fit TRBD1. V shed 5 bases and J 5 bases; nucleotides not matched to a gene: 3. Germline CDR1 reads SSHAT; CDR2 reads FNYEAQ (reference sequence). The CDR3 is 14 residues long. The CDR3 DNA reads TGTGCCAGCAGCGAAGGACAGGGGACCGGGGAGCTGTTTTTT. Translated, it gives CASSEGQGTGELFF.

This clonotype appeared a few times. The chain joins TRBV19 to TRBJ1-6; D not resolved. Trimming shortened V by 10 bases and J by 5 bases, and 9 bases separated the two germline ends. CDR1 and CDR2 from the germline V gene are LNHDA and SQIVND (reference sequence). The CDR3 extends over 12 amino acids. The CDR3 here is CATGLNNSPLHF. The CDR3, as DNA: TGTGCCACCGGACTTAATAATTCACCCCTCCACTTT.

This clonotype was observed many times. This chain links TRBV9 with TRBJ1-4, with TRBD1 matching over 7 bases. The trim removed 4 bases at V and 11 bases at J, leaving 11 bases unmatched. The CDR3 covers 14 residues. Germline V gene lookup returns CDR1 SGDLS and CDR2 YYNGEE. The CDR3 DNA reads TGTGCCAGCAGCTCGGACAGGCGTGATGGGAAACTGTTTTTT. Translating it yields CASSSDRRDGKLFF.

The sample holds one count of this clonotype. A much larger clone lies one base from this, so it may be a read error. The V and J genes are TRBV20-1 and TRBJ2-5; 13 nucleotides match TRBD2. There are 18 residues in the CDR3. CDR1 and CDR2 (germline): DFQATT, SNEGSKA (reference sequence). The ends lost 1 base at V and 7 bases at J; junction bases unmatched: 15. The CDR3 region is CSARAYTSLAGGRGTQYF. Written as DNA, the CDR3 is TGCAGTGCTAGAGCTTACACGTCACTAGCGGGGGGGCGTGGGACCCAGTACTTC.

This clonotype was picked up many times. The chain employs TRBV5-1 and TRBJ2-7; TRBD1 matches 12 bases. CDR1 is SGHRS and CDR2 is YFSETQ in the germline V gene. The CDR3 totals 15 residues. V lost 4 bases to trimming and J lost 5 bases; unmatched junction nucleotides: 7. CDR3 nucleotide sequence: TGCGCCAGCAGCAGCGGGACAGGGGGCTCGGACGAGCAGTACTTC. Amino acids: CASSSGTGGSDEQYF.

This clonotype was recorded at least ten times. The genes are TRBV24-1 and TRBJ1-2; 8 nucleotides align to TRBD1. The length of the CDR3 is 14 residues. Per germline, CDR1 KGHDR and CDR2 SFDVKD. V lost 5 bases and J lost 7; bases outside the gene matches: 8. This CDR3 is CATSAAGGMGGYTF. In nucleotides, the CDR3 is TGTGCCACCAGTGCGGCAGGGGGCATGGGTGGCTACACCTTC.

The rearrangement joins TRBV6-1 to TRBJ2-7; TRBD2 might be the D (7 bases). CDR3 size: 14 residues. Germline V CDR1 and CDR2: MNHNS, SASEGT. V dropped 7 bases and J dropped 3 bases, with 16 bases sitting between them. DNA of the CDR3: TGTGCCAGCAAAGGGGGGGGCTCGGGCTACGAGCAGTACTTC. Translation gives CASKGGGSGYEQYF.

This sequence joins TRBV7-2 and TRBJ2-7; D uncertain. Germline V CDR1 and CDR2: SGHTA, FQGNSA. Trimming cost V 5 bases and J 0 bases, with 14 bases left between them. CDR3 length: 15 residues. The CDR3 DNA follows: TGTGCCAGCAGCCAGACCTTCGGAAGCTCCTACGAGCAGTACTTC. As protein: CASSQTFGSSYEQYF.

The chain employs TRBV7-8 and TRBJ2-7; a weak D match, TRBD2 (6 bases). This CDR3 has 15 amino acids. V was shortened by 6 bases and J by 3 bases, with 18 bases between the two germline ends. The germline CDR1 and CDR2 sequences are SGHVS and FQNEAQ. Written as DNA, the CDR3 is TGTGCCAGCAGTACCTTGACTAGACTCGGCTACGAGCAGTACTTC. This codes for CASSTLTRLGYEQYF.

This clonotype was recorded at least ten times. The V gene is TRBV7-9, the J gene TRBJ1-6; D is uncertain. In germline, CDR1 is SEHNR, CDR2 FQNEAQ (reference sequence). Trimming took 0 bases from V and 7 from J, leaving 7 bases between them. This CDR3 region has 14 residues. The CDR3 here is CASSLASVNSPLHF. For the CDR3, the DNA is TGTGCCAGCAGCTTAGCCTCAGTGAATTCACCCCTCCACTTT.

This clonotype was observed a handful of times. This chain uses TRBV7-2 with TRBJ2-7; 10 positions match TRBD1. V trimming: 3 bases; J trimming: 6 bases; junction bases outside the gene matches: 11. Germline loops: CDR1 SGHTA, CDR2 FQGNSA. This CDR3 spans 16 amino acids. This chain's CDR3 is CASSLEPGQGRFEQYF. The CDR3 DNA reads as TGTGCCAGCAGCTTGGAGCCGGGACAGGGGAGGTTCGAGCAGTACTTC.